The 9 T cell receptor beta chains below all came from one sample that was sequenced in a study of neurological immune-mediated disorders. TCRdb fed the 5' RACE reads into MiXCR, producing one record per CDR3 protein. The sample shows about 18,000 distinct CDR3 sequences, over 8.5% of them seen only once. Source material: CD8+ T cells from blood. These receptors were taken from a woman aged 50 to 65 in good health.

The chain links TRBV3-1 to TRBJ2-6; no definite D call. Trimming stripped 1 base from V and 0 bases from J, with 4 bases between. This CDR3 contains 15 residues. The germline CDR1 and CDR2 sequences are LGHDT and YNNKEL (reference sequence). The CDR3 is CASSQAHSGANVLTF. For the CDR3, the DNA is TGTGCCAGCAGCCAAGCGCACTCTGGGGCCAACGTCCTGACTTTC.

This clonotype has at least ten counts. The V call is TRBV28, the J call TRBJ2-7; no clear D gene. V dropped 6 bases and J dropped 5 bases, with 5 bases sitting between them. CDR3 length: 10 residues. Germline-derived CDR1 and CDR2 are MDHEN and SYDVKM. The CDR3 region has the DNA TGTGCCAGCAGCTCACACGAGCAGTACTTC. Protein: CASSSHEQYF.

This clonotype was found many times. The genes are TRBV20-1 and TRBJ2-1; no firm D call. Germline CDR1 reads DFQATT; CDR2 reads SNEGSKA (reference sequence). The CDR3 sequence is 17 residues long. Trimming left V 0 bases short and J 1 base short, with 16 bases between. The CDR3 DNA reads TGCAGTGCTAGAGATTGGAGAGGAACCCCGTCCTACAATGAGCAGTTCTTC. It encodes CSARDWRGTPSYNEQFF.

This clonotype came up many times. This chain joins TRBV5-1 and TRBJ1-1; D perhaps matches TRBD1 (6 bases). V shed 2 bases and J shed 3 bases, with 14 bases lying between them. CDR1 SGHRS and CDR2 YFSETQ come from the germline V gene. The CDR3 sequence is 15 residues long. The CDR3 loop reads CASSFLGRGDTEAFF. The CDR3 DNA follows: TGCGCCAGCAGCTTTCTGGGCAGGGGAGACACTGAAGCTTTCTTT.

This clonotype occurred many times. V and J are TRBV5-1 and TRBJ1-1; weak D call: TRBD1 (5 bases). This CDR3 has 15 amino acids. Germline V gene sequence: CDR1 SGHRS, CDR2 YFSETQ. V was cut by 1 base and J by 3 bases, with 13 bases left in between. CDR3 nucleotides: TGCGCCAGCAGCTTGTTCGGTAGAGGGGACACTGAAGCTTTCTTT. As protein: CASSLFGRGDTEAFF.

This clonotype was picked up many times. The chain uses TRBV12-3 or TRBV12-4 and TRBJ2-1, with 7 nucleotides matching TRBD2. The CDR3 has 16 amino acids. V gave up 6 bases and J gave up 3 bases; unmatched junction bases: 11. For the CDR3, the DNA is TGTGCCAGCAGCGGTAGGGCGGGAGCTAGCTACAATGAGCAGTTCTTC. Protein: CASSGRAGASYNEQFF.

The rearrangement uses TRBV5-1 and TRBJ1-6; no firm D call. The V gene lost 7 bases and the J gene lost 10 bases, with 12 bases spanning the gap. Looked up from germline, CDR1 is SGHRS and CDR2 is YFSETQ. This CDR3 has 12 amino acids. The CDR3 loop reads CASRALGSPLHF. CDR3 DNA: TGCGCCAGCCGGGCCCTGGGGTCACCCCTCCACTTT.

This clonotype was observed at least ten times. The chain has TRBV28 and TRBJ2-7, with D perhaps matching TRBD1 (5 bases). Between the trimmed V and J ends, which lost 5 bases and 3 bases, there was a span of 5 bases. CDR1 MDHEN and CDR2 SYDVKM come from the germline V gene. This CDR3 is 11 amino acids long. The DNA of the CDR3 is TGTGCCAGCAGTGACAGCTACGAGCAGTACTTC. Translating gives CASSDSYEQYF. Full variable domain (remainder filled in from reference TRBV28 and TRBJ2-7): DVKVTQSSRYLVKRTGEKVFLECVQDMDHENMFWYRQDPGLGLRLIYFSYDVKMKEKGDIPEGYSVSREKKERFSLILESASTNQTSMYLCASSDSYEQYFGPGTRLTVT.

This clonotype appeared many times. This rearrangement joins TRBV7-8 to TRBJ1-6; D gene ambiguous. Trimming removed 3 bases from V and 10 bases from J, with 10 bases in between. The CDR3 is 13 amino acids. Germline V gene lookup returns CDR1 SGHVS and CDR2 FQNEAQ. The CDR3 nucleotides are TGTGCCAGCAGCTTTCTAGAGTTCTCACCCCTCCACTTT. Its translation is CASSFLEFSPLHF.